In its sample, the clone carrying this TCR beta chain was seen a few times. This entry is derived from a study of cytomegalovirus exposure and HLA in healthy donors. From the roughly 120-subject validation cohort, which was separate from the roughly 620-subject first cohort, the donors were drawn. Here immunoSEQ multiplex PCR was the method, and the copy in TCRdb shows in-frame clones only, minus some. The sample includes over 150,000 clones, more than 70% of them seen just once. Material for sequencing was PBMCs. The origin of this receptor is a human donor in good health.

DNA of the CDR3: TGTGCCAGCAGTGCGGACAGGGACGGGCACGAGCAGTACTTC. Protein product: CASSADRDGHEQYF. The V gene is TRBV2, the J gene TRBJ2-7; 8 bases align to TRBD1. Trimming removed 4 bases from V and 5 bases from J; junction bases left unmatched: 7. There are 14 residues in the CDR3. Per germline, CDR1 SNHLY and CDR2 FYNNEI. Supplemented by reference TRBV2 and TRBJ2-7, the full variable domain reads EPEVTQTPSHQVTQMGQEVILRCVPISNHLYFYWYRQILGQKVEFLVSFYNNEISEKSEIFDDQFSVERPDGSNFTLKIRSTKLEDSAMYFCASSADRDGHEQYFGPGTRLTVT.